Each of the 15 T cell receptor beta chains below was sequenced from the same sample in a study of T cells expressing NK-cell markers. TCRdb reprocessed the 5' RACE reads and stores each CDR3 protein as one record, lacking DNA. This table lists over 150,000 distinct CDR3 sequences. The source material was blood T cells: a sorted CD56 or NKG2C T cell subset, CD4+ or CD8+ T cells, or bulk PBMC T cells (not recorded which). These TCRs come from a woman in her fifties or sixties in good health.

The chain is built from TRBV29-1 and TRBJ2-1; TCRdb gives TRBD1 as the D gene, but with no DNA this cannot be confirmed. This CDR3 region has 16 residues. Germline V gene data show CDR1 as SQVTM and CDR2 as ANQGSEA. The CDR3 spells CSVFGQPKDSYNEQFF.

The V gene is TRBV18, the J gene TRBJ1-2. Germline V gene lookup returns CDR1 KGHSH and CDR2 LQKENI. There are 15 residues in the CDR3. CDR3 protein: CASSPPEGASYGYTF.

This chain joins TRBV5-1 and TRBJ2-3; no DNA is available, so the TRBD1 call from TCRdb remains unchecked. Germline CDR1 is SGHRS and CDR2 is YFSETQ. The CDR3 loop spans 14 amino acids. The CDR3 here is CASNGGVVTDTQYF. Drawing the rest from reference TRBV5-1 and TRBJ2-3, the complete variable domain is KAGVTQTPRYLIKTRGQQVTLSCSPISGHRSVSWYQQTPGQGLQFLFEYFSETQRNKGNFPGRFSGRQFSNSRSEMNVSTLELGDSALYLCASNGGVVTDTQYFGPGTRLTVL.

The chain links TRBV28 to TRBJ1-1; the D call of TRBD1 rests on TCRdb alone, since no DNA is present to check it. The CDR3 length is 15 residues. Germline assignment: CDR1 MDHEN and CDR2 SYDVKM. This chain's CDR3 is CASSRATGWHTEAFF.

The chain links TRBV6-6 to TRBJ2-1; TCRdb's D call of TRBD1 is untestable without DNA. The CDR3 length is 14 residues. Germline V gene lookup returns CDR1 MNHNY and CDR2 SVGAGI (reference sequence). CDR3 loop: CASSYSGGGNEQFF.

The chain links TRBV28 to TRBJ2-1; the D gene TCRdb calls, TRBD2, cannot be checked with no DNA. Germline CDR1 and CDR2: MDHEN and SYDVKM. This CDR3 is 15 amino acids long. CDR3 sequence reads: CASSPTSGFDNEQFF. Full variable domain (missing parts from reference TRBV28 and TRBJ2-1): DVKVTQSSRYLVKRTGEKVFLECVQDMDHENMFWYRQDPGLGLRLIYFSYDVKMKEKGDIPEGYSVSREKKERFSLILESASTNQTSMYLCASSPTSGFDNEQFFGPGTRLTVL.

This chain joins TRBV24-1 and TRBJ1-1. The germline V gene has CDR1 KGHDR and CDR2 SFDVKD. The CDR3 runs 13 residues. CDR3 amino acids: CATSDLNGLEAFF.

The gene calls are TRBV7-9 and TRBJ2-1; without DNA, the TCRdb call of TRBD2 cannot be checked. CDR3 length: 14 amino acids. Per germline, CDR1 SEHNR and CDR2 FQNEAQ (reference sequence). This CDR3 is CAVDGLAGNNEQFF.

The chain joins TRBV9 to TRBJ1-1; TCRdb proposes TRBD1, but this gene call is untestable without DNA. Germline values: CDR1 SGDLS, CDR2 YYNGEE. The CDR3 has 16 residues. The CDR3: CASSVELGAGLTEAFF.

The chain combines TRBV14 with TRBJ1-2. This CDR3 has 12 residues. Germline V lookup: CDR1 SGHDN, CDR2 FVKESK. CDR3 in amino acids: CASSQVGYGYTF.

The chain is built from TRBV4-1 and TRBJ2-2; the TRBD2 assignment by TCRdb is unverifiable without DNA. The V gene's germline CDR1 is MGHRA and CDR2 YSYEKL. The CDR3 is made up of 16 amino acids. The CDR3 reads CASSHLAGGYGGELFF.

The V gene is TRBV6-1, the J gene TRBJ2-1. Germline values: CDR1 MNHNS, CDR2 SASEGT. The CDR3 has 15 amino acids. The CDR3 is CASSEAGLRYNEQFF.

This CDR3 is CASSLVRNTDTQYF. This sequence joins TRBV7-9 and TRBJ2-3. CDR1 is SEHNR and CDR2 is FQNEAQ in the germline V gene (reference sequence). The CDR3 runs 14 residues.

This chain links TRBV27 with TRBJ2-7; TCRdb's D call of TRBD1 is untestable without DNA. The germline V gene encodes CDR1 MNHEY and CDR2 SMNVEV (reference sequence). This CDR3 comprises 13 residues. CDR3 loop: CAAGTSAHYEQYF.

The chain joins TRBV19 to TRBJ2-1; TCRdb's assignment of TRBD2 cannot be checked, as there is no DNA. This CDR3 spans 15 amino acids. Looked up from germline, CDR1 is LNHDA and CDR2 is SQIVND (reference sequence). CDR3 in amino acids: CASSGREASYNEQFF.